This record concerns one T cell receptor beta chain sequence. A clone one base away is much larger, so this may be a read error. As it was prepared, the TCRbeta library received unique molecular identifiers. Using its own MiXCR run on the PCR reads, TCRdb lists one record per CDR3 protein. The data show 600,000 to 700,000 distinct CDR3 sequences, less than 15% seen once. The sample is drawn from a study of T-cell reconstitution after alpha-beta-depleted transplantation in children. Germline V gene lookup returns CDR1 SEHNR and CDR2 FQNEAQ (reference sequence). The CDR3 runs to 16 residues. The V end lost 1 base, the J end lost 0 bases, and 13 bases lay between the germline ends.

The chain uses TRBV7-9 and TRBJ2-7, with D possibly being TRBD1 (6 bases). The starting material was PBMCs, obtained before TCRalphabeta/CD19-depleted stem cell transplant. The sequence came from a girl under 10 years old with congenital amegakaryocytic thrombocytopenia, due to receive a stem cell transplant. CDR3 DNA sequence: TGTGCCAGCAGCTTAGATACAGGGAGAAACTCCTACGAGCAGTACTTC. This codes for CASSLDTGRNSYEQYF.